A selection of T cell receptor beta chains follows, all from one sample in a study of CD8+ T cells in alopecia areata. Data came from immunoSEQ multiplex PCR; TCRdb stores just in-frame clones and leaves some out. Found here are 110,000 to 150,000 clones, roughly 62% of them singletons; the top ten hold under 8%. The sample in question was CD4+ T cells sorted from blood, obtained at week 0. The receptors come from a human donor with alopecia areata. CDR3s include the opening cysteine and the closing phenylalanine or tryptophan. A D gene is named only where the DNA matches it firmly. Clone size is given for some rows only: seen once, a few or many times, or a class if the clone is expanded.

J gene: TRBJ2-1; D gene: -; V gene: TRBV18; clone size: -; CDR3 protein: CASSPAVGGGDNEQFF; CDR3 DNA: TGTGCCAGCTCCCCTGCCGTTGGCGGCGGGGACAATGAGCAGTTCTTC
J gene: TRBJ1-1; D gene: TRBD1; V gene: TRBV7-9; clone size: few; CDR3 protein: CASSLGGGRPEAFF; CDR3 DNA: TGTGCCAGCAGCTTAGGAGGGGGCAGACCTGAAGCTTTCTTT
J gene: TRBJ2-2; D gene: -; V gene: TRBV11-2; clone size: -; CDR3 protein: CASSLGGPFAGELFF; CDR3 DNA: TGTGCCAGCAGCTTAGGTGGCCCCTTCGCCGGGGAGCTGTTTTTT
J gene: TRBJ2-6; D gene: -; V gene: TRBV7-9; clone size: -; CDR3 protein: CASSSTRGSGANVLTF; CDR3 DNA: TGTGCCAGCAGCTCTACCCGGGGGTCTGGGGCCAACGTCCTGACTTTC
J gene: TRBJ1-5; D gene: -; V gene: TRBV7-2; clone size: -; CDR3 protein: CASSLAGGANQPQHF; CDR3 DNA: TGTGCCAGCAGCTTAGCAGGGGGGGCCAATCAGCCCCAGCATTTT
J gene: TRBJ2-3; D gene: TRBD2; V gene: TRBV6-6; clone size: -; CDR3 protein: CAAGGSTDTQYF; CDR3 DNA: TGTGCGGCGGGGGGGAGCACAGATACGCAGTATTTT
J gene: TRBJ1-2; D gene: -; V gene: TRBV5-1; clone size: -; CDR3 protein: CASSYQTQDYGYTF; CDR3 DNA: TGCGCCAGCAGCTACCAGACTCAGGACTATGGCTACACCTTC
J gene: TRBJ1-5; D gene: -; V gene: TRBV23-1; clone size: -; CDR3 protein: CASSQFQGPSNQPQHF; CDR3 DNA: TGCGCCAGCAGTCAATTTCAGGGGCCCTCCAATCAGCCCCAGCATTTT
J gene: TRBJ2-1; D gene: -; V gene: TRBV23-1; clone size: few; CDR3 protein: CASSRIGVYNEQFF; CDR3 DNA: TGCGCCAGCAGTCGGATCGGAGTTTACAATGAGCAGTTCTTC
J gene: TRBJ1-1; D gene: TRBD1; V gene: TRBV25-1; clone size: -; CDR3 protein: CASMDTGQGDTEAFF; CDR3 DNA: TGTGCCAGCATGGATACGGGACAGGGGGACACTGAAGCTTTCTTT
J gene: TRBJ2-3; D gene: TRBD2; V gene: TRBV7-2; clone size: few; CDR3 protein: CASSLRTSGASTDTQYF; CDR3 DNA: TGTGCCAGCAGCCTTCGGACTAGCGGGGCTAGCACAGATACGCAGTATTTT
J gene: TRBJ1-1; D gene: TRBD1; V gene: TRBV29-1; clone size: -; CDR3 protein: CSARDRAEAFF; CDR3 DNA: TGCAGCGCAAGGGACAGGGCTGAAGCTTTCTTT
J gene: TRBJ2-5; D gene: -; V gene: TRBV6-5; clone size: -; CDR3 protein: CASSWRGRVGETQYF; CDR3 DNA: TGTGCCAGCAGCTGGAGGGGGCGAGTTGGAGAGACCCAGTACTTC